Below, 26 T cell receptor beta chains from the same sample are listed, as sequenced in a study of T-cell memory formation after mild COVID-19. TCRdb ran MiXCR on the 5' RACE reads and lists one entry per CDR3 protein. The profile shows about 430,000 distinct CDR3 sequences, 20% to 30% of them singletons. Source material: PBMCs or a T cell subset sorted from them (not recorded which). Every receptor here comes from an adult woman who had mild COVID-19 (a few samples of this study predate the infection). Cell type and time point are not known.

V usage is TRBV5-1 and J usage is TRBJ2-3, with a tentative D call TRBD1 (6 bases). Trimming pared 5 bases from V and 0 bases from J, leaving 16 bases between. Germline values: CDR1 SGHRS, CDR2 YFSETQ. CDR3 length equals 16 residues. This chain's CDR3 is CASSFTGSGSTDTQYF. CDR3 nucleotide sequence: TGCGCCAGCAGTTTTACAGGGTCTGGGAGCACAGATACGCAGTATTTT.

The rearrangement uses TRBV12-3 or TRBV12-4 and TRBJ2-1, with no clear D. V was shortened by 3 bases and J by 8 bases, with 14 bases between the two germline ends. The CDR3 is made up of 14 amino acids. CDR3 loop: CASSFGGSHDEQFF. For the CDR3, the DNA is TGTGCCAGCAGTTTCGGTGGCTCCCACGATGAGCAGTTCTTC.

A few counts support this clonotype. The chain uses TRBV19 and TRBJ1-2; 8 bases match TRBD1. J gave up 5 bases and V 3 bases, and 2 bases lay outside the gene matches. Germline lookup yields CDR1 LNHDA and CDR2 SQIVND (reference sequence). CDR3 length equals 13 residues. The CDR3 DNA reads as TGTGCCAGTAGTATTGGGACAGGTTATGGCTACACCTTC. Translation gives CASSIGTGYGYTF. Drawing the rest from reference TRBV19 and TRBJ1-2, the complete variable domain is DGGITQSPKYLFRKEGQNVTLSCEQNLNHDAMYWYRQDPGQGLRLIYYSQIVNDFQKGDIAEGYSVSREKKESFPLTVTSAQKNPTAFYLCASSIGTGYGYTFGSGTRLTVV.

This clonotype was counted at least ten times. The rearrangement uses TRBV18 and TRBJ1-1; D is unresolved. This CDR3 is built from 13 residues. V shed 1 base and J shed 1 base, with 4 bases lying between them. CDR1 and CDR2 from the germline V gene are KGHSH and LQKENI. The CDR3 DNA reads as TGTGCCAGCTCACCACAGGGGAACACTGAAGCTTTCTTT. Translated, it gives CASSPQGNTEAFF.

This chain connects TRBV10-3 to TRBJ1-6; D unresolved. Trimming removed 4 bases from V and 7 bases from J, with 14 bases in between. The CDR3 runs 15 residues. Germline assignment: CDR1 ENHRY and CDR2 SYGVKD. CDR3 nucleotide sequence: TGTGCCATCAGTGTGGAAGGGAATAACAATTCACCCCTCCACTTT. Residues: CAISVEGNNNSPLHF.

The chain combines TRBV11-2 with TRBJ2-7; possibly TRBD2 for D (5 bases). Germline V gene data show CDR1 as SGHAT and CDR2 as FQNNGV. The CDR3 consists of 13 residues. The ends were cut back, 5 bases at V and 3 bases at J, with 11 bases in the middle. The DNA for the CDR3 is TGTGCCAGCAGCCCCCCCGCGGGCTACGAGCAGTACTTC. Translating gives CASSPPAGYEQYF.

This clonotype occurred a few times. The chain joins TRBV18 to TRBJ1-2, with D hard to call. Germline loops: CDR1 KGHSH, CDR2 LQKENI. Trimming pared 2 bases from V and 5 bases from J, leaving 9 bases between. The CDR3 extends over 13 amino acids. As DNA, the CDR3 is TGTGCCAGCTCACCATCCGGGGAATATGGCTACACCTTC. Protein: CASSPSGEYGYTF.

CDR3 sequence reads: CASSPWGVGNTEAFF. The CDR3 bases are TGTGCCAGCAGTCCCTGGGGGGTCGGTAACACTGAAGCTTTCTTT. The genes are TRBV12-3 or TRBV12-4 and TRBJ1-1, with D perhaps TRBD1 (5 bases). This CDR3 is built from 15 residues. Trimming cost V 5 bases and J 2 bases, with 15 bases left between them.

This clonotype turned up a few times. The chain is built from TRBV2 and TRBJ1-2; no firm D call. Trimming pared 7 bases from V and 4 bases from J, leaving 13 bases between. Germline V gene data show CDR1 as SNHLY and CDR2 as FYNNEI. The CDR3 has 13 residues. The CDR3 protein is CASNQALGYGYTF. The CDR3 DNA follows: TGTGCCAGCAACCAGGCCTTAGGCTATGGCTACACCTTC.

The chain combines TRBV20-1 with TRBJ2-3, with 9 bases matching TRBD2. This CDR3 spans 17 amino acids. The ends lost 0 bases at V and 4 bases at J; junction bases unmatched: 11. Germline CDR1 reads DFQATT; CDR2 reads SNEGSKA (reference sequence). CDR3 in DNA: TGCAGTGCTAGAGATTGGATCGCGGGAGGGGGGCCAGATACGCAGTATTTT. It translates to CSARDWIAGGGPDTQYF.

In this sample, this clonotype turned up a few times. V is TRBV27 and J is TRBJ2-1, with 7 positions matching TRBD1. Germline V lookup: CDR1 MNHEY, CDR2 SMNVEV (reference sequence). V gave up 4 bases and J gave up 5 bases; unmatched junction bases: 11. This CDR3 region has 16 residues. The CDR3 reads CASSSPPDRANNEQFF. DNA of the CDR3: TGTGCCAGCAGTTCCCCCCCCGACAGGGCTAACAATGAGCAGTTCTTC.

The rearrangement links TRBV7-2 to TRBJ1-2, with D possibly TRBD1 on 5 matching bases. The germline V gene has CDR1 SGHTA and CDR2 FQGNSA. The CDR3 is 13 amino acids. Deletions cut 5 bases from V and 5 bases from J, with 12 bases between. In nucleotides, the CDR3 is TGTGCCAGCAGCCCCCCCGGACATTATGGCTACACCTTC. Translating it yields CASSPPGHYGYTF.

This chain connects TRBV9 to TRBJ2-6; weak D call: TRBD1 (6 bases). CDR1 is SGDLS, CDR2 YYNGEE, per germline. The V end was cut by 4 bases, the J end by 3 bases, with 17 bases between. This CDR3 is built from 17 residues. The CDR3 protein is CASSPRGWWDGANVLTF. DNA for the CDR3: TGTGCCAGCAGCCCAAGGGGGTGGTGGGATGGGGCCAACGTCCTGACTTTC.

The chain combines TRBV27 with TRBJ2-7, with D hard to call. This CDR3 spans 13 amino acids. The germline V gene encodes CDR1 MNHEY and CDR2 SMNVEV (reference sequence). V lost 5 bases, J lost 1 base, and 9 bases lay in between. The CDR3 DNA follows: TGTGCCAGCAGTCAATTTGGGTCCTACGAGCAGTACTTC. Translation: CASSQFGSYEQYF.

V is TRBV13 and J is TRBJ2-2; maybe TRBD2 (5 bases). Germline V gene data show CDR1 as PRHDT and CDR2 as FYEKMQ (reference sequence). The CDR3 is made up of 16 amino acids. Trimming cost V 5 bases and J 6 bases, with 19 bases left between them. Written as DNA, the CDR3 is TGTGCCAGCAGCCCCGTGGGAACTCGGGATTCCGGGGAGCTGTTTTTT. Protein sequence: CASSPVGTRDSGELFF.

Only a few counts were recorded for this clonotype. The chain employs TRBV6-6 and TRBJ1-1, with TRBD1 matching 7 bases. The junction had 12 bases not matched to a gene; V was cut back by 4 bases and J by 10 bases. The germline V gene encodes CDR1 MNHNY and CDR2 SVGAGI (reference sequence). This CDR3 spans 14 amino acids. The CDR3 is CASSWATGERGAFF. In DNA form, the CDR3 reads TGTGCCAGCAGTTGGGCTACAGGGGAGCGCGGAGCTTTCTTT.

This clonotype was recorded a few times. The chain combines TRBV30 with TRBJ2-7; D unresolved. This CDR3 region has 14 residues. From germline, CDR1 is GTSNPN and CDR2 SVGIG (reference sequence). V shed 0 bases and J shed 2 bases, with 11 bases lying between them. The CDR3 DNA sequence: TGTGCCTGGAGTGTTGGCACCGTACCCTACGAGCAGTACTTC. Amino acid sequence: CAWSVGTVPYEQYF.

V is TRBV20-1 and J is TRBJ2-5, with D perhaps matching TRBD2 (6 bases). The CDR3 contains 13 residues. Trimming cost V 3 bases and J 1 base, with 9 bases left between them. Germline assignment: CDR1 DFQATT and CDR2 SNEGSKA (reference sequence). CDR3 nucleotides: TGCAGTGCTAGGAGGGACTTCCAAGAGACCCAGTACTTC. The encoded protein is CSARRDFQETQYF.

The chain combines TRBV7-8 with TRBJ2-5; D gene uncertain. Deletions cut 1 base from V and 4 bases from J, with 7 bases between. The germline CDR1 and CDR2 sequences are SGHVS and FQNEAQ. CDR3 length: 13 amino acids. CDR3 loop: CASSLDVPETQYF. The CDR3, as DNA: TGTGCCAGCAGCTTAGACGTTCCAGAGACCCAGTACTTC. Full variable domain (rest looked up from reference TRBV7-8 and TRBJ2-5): GAGVSQSPRYKVAKRGQDVALRCDPISGHVSLFWYQQALGQGPEFLTYFQNEAQLDKSGLPSDRFFAERPEGSVSTLKIQRTQQEDSAVYLCASSLDVPETQYFGPGTRLLVL.

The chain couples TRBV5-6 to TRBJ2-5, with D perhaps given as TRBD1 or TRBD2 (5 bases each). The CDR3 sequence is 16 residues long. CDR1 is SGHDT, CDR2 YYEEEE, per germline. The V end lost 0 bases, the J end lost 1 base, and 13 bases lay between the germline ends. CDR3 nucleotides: TGTGCCAGCAGCTTGGCCAAGGGGACGCTCCAAGAGACCCAGTACTTC. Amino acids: CASSLAKGTLQETQYF.

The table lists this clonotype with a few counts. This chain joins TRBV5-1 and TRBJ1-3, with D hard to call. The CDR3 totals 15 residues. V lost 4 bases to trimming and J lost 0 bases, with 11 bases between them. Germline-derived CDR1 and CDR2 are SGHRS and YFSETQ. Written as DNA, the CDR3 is TGCGCCAGCAGCGACGGAGGGTTCTCTGGAAACACCATATATTTT. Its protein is CASSDGGFSGNTIYF.

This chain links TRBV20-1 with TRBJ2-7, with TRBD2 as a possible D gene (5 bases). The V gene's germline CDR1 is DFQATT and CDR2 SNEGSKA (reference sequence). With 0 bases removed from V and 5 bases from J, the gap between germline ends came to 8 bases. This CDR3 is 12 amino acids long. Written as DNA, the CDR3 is TGCAGTGCTAGAGATTTCGGGGACGAGCAGTACTTC. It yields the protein CSARDFGDEQYF.

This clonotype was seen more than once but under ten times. The CDR3 sequence: CATSDPGGGGQPQHF. The CDR3, as DNA: TGTGCCACCAGTGACCCCGGGGGGGGCGGACAGCCCCAGCATTTT. The chain carries TRBV24-1 and TRBJ1-5, with D perhaps matching TRBD1 (6 bases). Germline CDR1 KGHDR, CDR2 SFDVKD. The germline V and J ends were trimmed by 4 bases and 7 bases, with 16 bases remaining between them. The CDR3 has 15 residues.

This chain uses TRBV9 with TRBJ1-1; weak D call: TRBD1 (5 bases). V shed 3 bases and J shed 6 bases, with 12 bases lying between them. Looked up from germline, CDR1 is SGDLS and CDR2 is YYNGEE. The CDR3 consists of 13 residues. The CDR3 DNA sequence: TGTGCCAGCAGCGCAGCAGGGACCCCTGAAGCTTTCTTT. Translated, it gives CASSAAGTPEAFF.

CDR3 DNA sequence: TGTGCCAGCAGTCAGAGCGGGGGGCCCAACAATGAGCAGTTCTTC. Protein: CASSQSGGPNNEQFF. The chain couples TRBV6-5 to TRBJ2-1, with 9 bases identical to TRBD2. The germline V gene encodes CDR1 MNHEY and CDR2 SVGAGI. V was clipped by 5 bases and J by 5 bases; unmatched bases: 7. CDR3 length: 15 residues.

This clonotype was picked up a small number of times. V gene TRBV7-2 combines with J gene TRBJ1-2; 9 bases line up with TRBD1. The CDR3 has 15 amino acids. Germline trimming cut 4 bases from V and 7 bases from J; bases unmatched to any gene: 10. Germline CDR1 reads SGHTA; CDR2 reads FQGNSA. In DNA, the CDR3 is TGTGCCAGCAGCTGGTCCCGGGACAGGGCCGGTGGCTACACCTTC. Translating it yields CASSWSRDRAGGYTF.